This T cell receptor beta chain came from a study of memory CD4+ T cells and cytomegalovirus serostatus. On the study more broadly: Of the healthy Belgian adults, 9 were CMV seropositive and approximately 25 seronegative.

Concerning this clone itself: What it binds is not known.

Single viable CD3+CD4+CD8-CD45RO+ cells were sorted as the memory CD4+ T cells. After thawing, CD4+ T cells were positively selected. General study findings and limits: The CMV-associated TCR signature appears largely within the CD4+ memory repertoire.

CDR1 is WNHNN and CDR2 is SYGVQD in the germline V gene (reference sequence). V was pared by 6 bases and J by 4 bases, with 3 bases of the junction left unmatched. The CDR3 is 13 amino acids. In the original workflow: Out-of-frame sequences were removed, leaving 2 million to 2.5 million distinct TCRbeta sequences. Profiling relied on immunoSEQ multiplex PCR, and the TCRdb table lists in-frame clones only, not all of them. Clonal size and the V and J genes are those of that table, whereas D and trimming came from the DNA. This table holds about 82,000 clones, approximately 80% found once. This clonotype originated in an adult in good health and CMV-seronegative. This chain uses TRBV10-1 with TRBJ2-1, with TRBD1 matching 7 bases. Sequenced sample: memory CD4+ T cells from blood. CDR3 region: CASSPDRYNEQFF. DNA of the CDR3: TGCGCCAGCAGCCCGGACAGGTACAATGAGCAGTTCTTC.